These T cell receptor beta chains were read from a single sample in a study of identical twins. TCRdb analysed the 5' RACE reads with MiXCR anew, one entry per CDR3 protein. In the table there are about 890,000 distinct CDR3 sequences, more than 9% of which are singletons. This sample also belongs to another study, concerning yellow fever vaccine responses in identical twins.

The source material was PBMCs. These receptors were collected from a woman between 18 and 29 years old in good health. The CDR3 runs from the conserved cysteine through the conserved F or W. The order of the fields is clone size, V gene, CDR3 length, J gene, D gene, CDR3 protein, CDR3 DNA. D genes are given only for firm matches. Not all rows give a size; the values are once, few, many and, for expanded clones, a class.

many	TRBV7-9	16	TRBJ2-1	-	CASSLDGASLGNEQFF	TGTGCCAGCAGCTTAGACGGGGCGTCCCTGGGGAATGAGCAGTTCTTC
-	TRBV10-3	16	TRBJ2-5	TRBD2	CAISESQTSGQETQYF	TGTGCCATCAGTGAGTCTCAGACTAGCGGGCAAGAGACCCAGTACTTC
few	TRBV12-5	13	TRBJ2-1	-	CASGLVARDEQFF	TGTGCTAGTGGTTTGGTCGCGCGGGACGAGCAGTTCTTC
-	TRBV12-2	15	TRBJ1-1	-	CASRLVYQGGVEAFF	TGTGCAAGTCGCTTAGTCTACCAGGGGGGGGTCGAAGCTTTCTTT
many	TRBV20-1	13	TRBJ1-2	-	CSASDGVNYGYTF	TGCAGTGCTAGCGACGGGGTAAACTATGGCTACACCTTC
-	TRBV20-1	14	TRBJ2-3	-	CSAAGASSTDTQYF	TGCAGTGCAGCAGGGGCGTCTAGCACAGATACGCAGTATTTT
few	TRBV25-1	18	TRBJ2-1	TRBD2	CASSVTLGGTPKGNEQFF	TGTGCCAGCAGTGTGACCTTGGGAGGGACCCCGAAGGGCAATGAGCAGTTCTTC
few	TRBV12-3/TRBV12-4	15	TRBJ2-1	-	CASTQGLGSSDEQFF	TGTGCCAGCACCCAGGGACTTGGATCGAGCGATGAGCAGTTCTTC
-	TRBV4-1	15	TRBJ2-7	-	CASSQGGLSTYEQYF	TGCGCCAGCAGCCAAGGTGGACTATCGACCTACGAGCAGTACTTC
-	TRBV6-1	14	TRBJ2-3	TRBD1	CASSIRTGTDTQYF	TGTGCCAGCAGTATTCGGACAGGGACAGATACGCAGTATTTT
few	TRBV20-1	13	TRBJ2-4	-	CSASVGSRNIQYF	TGCAGTGCTAGCGTCGGCAGCCGAAACATTCAGTACTTC
few	TRBV11-2	16	TRBJ2-2	TRBD2	CASSWSLAGGDGELFF	TGTGCCAGCAGCTGGTCCCTAGCGGGGGGAGACGGGGAGCTGTTTTTT
-	TRBV12-3/TRBV12-4	14	TRBJ2-7	TRBD1	CASRRTGGSHEQYF	TGTGCCAGCCGTAGGACAGGGGGCTCCCACGAGCAGTACTTC
-	TRBV20-1	15	TRBJ2-4	TRBD2	CSASYGGGAKNIQYF	TGCAGTGCTAGCTACGGGGGGGGAGCCAAAAACATTCAGTACTTC
-	TRBV11-3	15	TRBJ2-1	-	CASSPGRTTYNEQFF	TGTGCCAGCAGCCCAGGACGGACAACTTACAATGAGCAGTTCTTC
few	TRBV4-2	16	TRBJ2-7	-	CASSQDVISVSYEQYF	TGTGCCAGCAGCCAAGATGTGATTAGCGTGTCCTACGAGCAGTACTTC
-	TRBV2	14	TRBJ1-5	-	CASSGGALNQPQHF	TGTGCCAGCAGTGGAGGGGCCCTAAATCAGCCCCAGCATTTT
many	TRBV7-9	12	TRBJ1-1	TRBD1	CASSSGGTEAFF	TGTGCCAGCAGCTCAGGGGGCACTGAAGCTTTCTTT
-	TRBV24-1	15	TRBJ2-3	TRBD2	CATSDSGTSGNTQYF	TGTGCCACCAGTGATTCCGGGACTAGCGGTAATACGCAGTATTTT
-	TRBV15	20	TRBJ2-1	-	CATSRVRNPPGRAEIHEQFF	TGTGCCACCAGCAGAGTAAGGAACCCCCCAGGAAGGGCGGAAATTCATGAGCAGTTCTTC
few	TRBV3-1	16	TRBJ2-3	TRBD2	CASSQRLAGDTDTQYF	TGTGCCAGCAGCCAACGACTAGCGGGGGACACAGATACGCAGTATTTT
few	TRBV6-1	14	TRBJ1-3	-	CASNRVQTGNTIYF	TGTGCCAGCAATAGAGTCCAAACGGGAAACACCATATATTTT
-	TRBV9	16	TRBJ2-1	TRBD2	CASSTILAGDGDEQFF	TGTGCCAGCAGCACCATACTAGCGGGAGATGGCGATGAGCAGTTCTTC
-	TRBV12-3/TRBV12-4	16	TRBJ2-1	TRBD2	CASSLGGTSGGNEQFF	TGTGCCAGCAGTTTAGGCGGGACTAGCGGGGGCAATGAGCAGTTCTTC
few	TRBV4-2	15	TRBJ2-7	TRBD2	CASSQASSGSYEQYF	TGTGCCAGCAGCCAAGCGTCTAGCGGGAGTTACGAGCAGTACTTC
many	TRBV18	15	TRBJ2-2	TRBD2	CASSRLAENTGELFF	TGTGCCAGCAGCCGACTAGCGGAGAACACCGGGGAGCTGTTTTTT
few	TRBV5-1	13	TRBJ1-1	TRBD1	CASSVLTGVEAFF	TGCGCCAGCAGCGTGTTGACAGGGGTTGAAGCTTTCTTT
many	TRBV3-1	14	TRBJ2-1	-	CASSQGRVVNEQFF	TGTGCCAGCAGCCAAGGCAGGGTTGTCAATGAGCAGTTCTTC
-	TRBV12-3/TRBV12-4	13	TRBJ2-1	TRBD1	CASSFGQGHEQFF	TGTGCCAGCAGTTTTGGACAGGGCCATGAGCAGTTCTTC
few	TRBV10-3	21	TRBJ2-3	TRBD2	CAISESRPTVAGGHRIDTQYF	TGTGCCATCAGTGAGTCACGGCCAACTGTGGCGGGAGGTCACCGGATAGATACGCAGTATTTT
many	TRBV3-1	13	TRBJ2-1	-	CASSQDHRNEQFF	TGTGCCAGCAGCCAAGATCACCGCAATGAGCAGTTCTTC
-	TRBV10-3	13	TRBJ2-1	-	CAISDLQGNEQFF	TGTGCCATCAGTGACCTACAGGGAAATGAGCAGTTCTTC
few	TRBV9	16	TRBJ1-4	-	CASSGPPGRDNEKLFF	TGTGCCAGCAGCGGCCCTCCGGGACGGGATAATGAAAAACTGTTTTTT
-	TRBV2	14	TRBJ2-1	-	CASSEAESNNEQFF	TGTGCCAGCAGTGAAGCGGAGTCTAACAATGAGCAGTTCTTC
-	TRBV3-1	15	TRBJ2-3	-	CASSQPLEGEDTQYF	TGTGCCAGCAGCCAACCATTGGAGGGGGAAGATACGCAGTATTTT
-	TRBV10-3	12	TRBJ1-1	-	CAISKDGLEAFF	TGTGCCATCAGCAAGGACGGACTTGAAGCTTTCTTT
few	TRBV28	16	TRBJ2-6	TRBD1	CASKGQGAKGANVLTF	TGTGCCAGCAAGGGACAGGGGGCTAAAGGGGCCAACGTCCTGACTTTC
-	TRBV20-1	16	TRBJ2-5	TRBD2	CSAKVTGGGRRETQYF	TGCAGTGCCAAAGTAACCGGCGGGGGGCGACGAGAGACCCAGTACTTC
few	TRBV4-2	13	TRBJ2-7	-	CASSQVVTYEQYF	TGTGCCAGCAGCCAAGTCGTCACCTACGAGCAGTACTTC
many	TRBV4-2	17	TRBJ2-2	TRBD2	CASSQEVLAGGNGELFF	TGTGCCAGCAGCCAAGAGGTACTAGCGGGAGGAAACGGGGAGCTGTTTTTT
-	TRBV5-5	17	TRBJ2-1	TRBD2	CASSFGLGTSGRAEQFF	TGTGCCAGCAGCTTTGGATTAGGGACTAGCGGGAGGGCCGAGCAGTTCTTC
few	TRBV20-1	14	TRBJ2-1	TRBD2	CSAEGLAAYNEQFF	TGCAGTGCTGAAGGACTAGCGGCCTACAATGAGCAGTTCTTC
few	TRBV10-2	15	TRBJ2-1	TRBD2	CASSLRGGAVNEQFF	TGCGCCAGCAGTTTACGGGGGGGCGCGGTCAATGAGCAGTTCTTC
-	TRBV19	15	TRBJ2-1	TRBD2	CASSPGLAVWYEQFF	TGTGCCAGTTCACCGGGACTAGCGGTTTGGTATGAGCAGTTCTTC
few	TRBV12-3/TRBV12-4	16	TRBJ2-1	-	CASSLVGTPGANEQFF	TGTGCCAGCAGTTTAGTGGGGACCCCAGGGGCCAATGAGCAGTTCTTC
once	TRBV11-2	19	TRBJ1-6	-	CASRPQVAGPQVYNSPLHF	TGTGCCAGCAGGCCTCAAGTTGCGGGACCCCAAGTCTATAATTCACCCCTCCACTTT
-	TRBV28	18	TRBJ1-6	-	CASSLNPDISSYNSPLHF	TGTGCCAGCAGTTTAAACCCCGACATAAGTTCCTATAATTCACCCCTCCACTTT
few	TRBV6-5	15	TRBJ1-5	-	CASSYSLEGHQPQHF	TGTGCCAGCAGTTACTCTCTGGAGGGGCATCAGCCCCAGCATTTT
-	TRBV29-1	15	TRBJ2-1	-	CSVGPPRNYDNEQFF	TGCAGCGTTGGGCCCCCTAGAAATTATGACAATGAGCAGTTCTTC
few	TRBV11-1	15	TRBJ2-7	TRBD2	CASSAASGGPYEQYF	TGTGCCAGCAGCGCTGCTAGCGGGGGACCCTACGAGCAGTACTTC
-	TRBV3-1	13	TRBJ2-3	-	CASSRPGADTQYF	TGTGCCAGCAGCCGACCCGGAGCAGATACGCAGTATTTT
many	TRBV7-9	14	TRBJ2-1	TRBD2	CASSSGGAYNEQFF	TGTGCCAGCAGCTCCGGGGGGGCCTACAATGAGCAGTTCTTC
-	TRBV20-1	14	TRBJ2-5	TRBD1	CSAAQGQGVETQYF	TGCAGTGCTGCACAGGGACAGGGGGTGGAGACCCAGTACTTC
many	TRBV6-2/TRBV6-3	14	TRBJ2-2	-	CATSQSISTGELFF	TGTGCCACCTCCCAGTCAATTTCCACCGGGGAGCTGTTTTTT